A single sample is the source of the 29 T cell receptor beta chains below, sequenced in a study of regulatory T cells in long-lasting Graves disease. Regarding time point: newly diagnosed GD, antithyroid drugs for less than 3 months. The TCR library was made from RNA that had been extracted from PBMCs in TRIzol. Building the TCR beta libraries relied on iRepertoire HTBI primers, and CDR3 regions underwent Arm-PCR. TCRdb itself ran the multiplex PCR reads through MiXCR, one entry per CDR3 protein. Here the sample spans 620,000 or so distinct CDR3 sequences, 16% being singletons. This sample was shared with a second study, whose subject was T cells in Graves' hyperthyroidism and ophthalmopathy.

This material consisted of peripheral blood mononuclear cells (PBMCs), taken at new diagnosis, from a patient treated with antithyroid drugs. These receptor sequences come from a young woman with Graves disease.

The J gene is TRBJ2-7, the V gene TRBV20-1; 7 nucleotides agree with TRBD1. This CDR3 has 15 amino acids. V shed 0 bases and J 4 bases; nucleotides not matched to a gene: 9. Germline V gene data show CDR1 as DFQATT and CDR2 as SNEGSKA (reference sequence). CDR3 coding DNA: TGCAGTGCTAGAGATATGGCAGGGGGAACGTACGAGCAGTACTTC. It yields the protein CSARDMAGGTYEQYF.

The chain combines TRBV3-1 with TRBJ2-6; D is ambiguous. This CDR3 is 15 amino acids long. The germline V gene has CDR1 LGHDT and CDR2 YNNKEL (reference sequence). V dropped 0 bases and J dropped 0 bases, with 3 bases sitting between them. The CDR3 nucleotides read TGTGCCAGCAGCCAAGAGTTCTCTGGGGCCAACGTCCTGACTTTC. Encoded protein: CASSQEFSGANVLTF. The variable domain in full, with the rest retrieved from reference TRBV3-1 and TRBJ2-6, is DTAVSQTPKYLVTQMGNDKSIKCEQNLGHDTMYWYKQDSKKFLKIMFSYNNKELIINETVPNRFSPKSPDKAHLNLHINSLELGDSAVYFCASSQEFSGANVLTFGAGSRLTVL.

Ten or more counts support this clonotype. The CDR3 loop reads CASSPRTGARETQYF. CDR3 coding DNA: TGTGCCAGCAGCCCCCGGACAGGGGCCAGGGAGACCCAGTACTTC. The V and J genes are TRBV11-2 and TRBJ2-5, with TRBD1 matching over 9 bases. The junction had 9 bases not matched to a gene; V was cut back by 5 bases and J by 5 bases. The CDR3 spans 15 residues. CDR1 SGHAT and CDR2 FQNNGV come from the germline V gene.

This rearrangement joins TRBV6-2 or TRBV6-3 to TRBJ2-1, with D perhaps TRBD2 (6 bases). The germline V and J ends were trimmed by 6 bases and 4 bases, with 16 bases remaining between them. The CDR3 has 15 residues. Per the germline V gene, CDR1 is MNHEY and CDR2 is SVGEGT. CDR3 in amino acids: CASRLASVEYNEQFF. The CDR3 coding sequence is TGTGCCAGCAGGTTGGCTAGCGTGGAATACAATGAGCAGTTCTTC.

J is TRBJ2-3 and V is TRBV15; no clear D gene. V shed 1 base and J shed 4 bases, with 12 bases lying between them. Germline CDR1 and CDR2: LNHNV and YYDKDF (reference sequence). This CDR3 region has 15 residues. CDR3 in DNA: TGTGCCACCAGCAGAGTGCCCCCCGCGGCAGATACGCAGTATTTT. Its translation: CATSRVPPAADTQYF.

The rearrangement joins TRBV19 to TRBJ2-7; the D is unclear. The CDR3 is made up of 13 amino acids. V shed 5 bases and J shed 7 bases, with 15 bases lying between them. The germline gives CDR1 LNHDA, CDR2 SQIVND (reference sequence). CDR3 nucleotides: TGTGCCAGTAGTCCTCATACTACCGGGGAGCAGTACTTC. Its translation is CASSPHTTGEQYF.

Notes on this clonotype: A much larger clone lies a single base off, so this may be a read error. The rearrangement joins TRBV24-1 to TRBJ1-2; 9 bases align to TRBD1. The J segment lost 8 bases and the V segment lost 4 bases, leaving 13 bases of the junction unmatched. Germline-derived CDR1 and CDR2 are KGHDR and SFDVKD. The CDR3 runs 16 residues. This CDR3 is CATSEDDRDRVGGYTF. The DNA of the CDR3 is TGTGCCACCAGTGAGGATGACCGGGACAGGGTTGGAGGCTACACCTTC.

This clonotype has only one observation. Given a much more abundant clone one base away, this may be a read error. This chain links TRBV28 with TRBJ2-1; TRBD2 aligns across 11 bases. V lost 5 bases, J lost 7 bases, and 10 bases stayed unmatched. Germline CDR1 reads MDHEN; CDR2 reads SYDVKM. The CDR3 is made up of 16 amino acids. The CDR3 spells CASSRGLAVDWNEQFF. The CDR3 region has the DNA TGTGCCAGCAGTCGGGGACTAGCGGTCGACTGGAATGAGCAGTTCTTC.

This clonotype was picked up a small number of times. This rearrangement joins TRBV20-1 to TRBJ2-3; TRBD2 matches 12 bases. The ends lost 4 bases at V and 3 bases at J; junction bases unmatched: 2. The CDR3 covers 14 residues. Germline loops: CDR1 DFQATT, CDR2 SNEGSKA (reference sequence). This chain's CDR3 is CSATLAGGTDTQYF. The CDR3 DNA follows: TGCAGTGCTACACTAGCGGGAGGTACAGATACGCAGTATTTT.

The chain recombines TRBV5-1 with TRBJ2-1; D possibly corresponds to TRBD2 (6 bases). Looked up from germline, CDR1 is SGHRS and CDR2 is YFSETQ. Trimming left V 1 base short and J 7 bases short, with 12 bases between. CDR3 length equals 14 residues. The CDR3, as DNA: TGCGCCAGCAGCTTGCCCGGGAGTATTAATGAGCAGTTCTTC. As protein: CASSLPGSINEQFF.

About this clonotype: With a much larger clone just one base away, this may be a read error. Written as DNA, the CDR3 is TGTGCCAGCAGCCCCCTACCAGATACGCAGTATTTT. Translating gives CASSPLPDTQYF. This sequence joins TRBV5-1 and TRBJ2-3; no firm D call. CDR1 SGHRS and CDR2 YFSETQ come from the germline V gene. The CDR3 runs to 12 residues. The variable domain in full, with the rest retrieved from reference TRBV5-1 and TRBJ2-3, is KAGVTQTPRYLIKTRGQQVTLSCSPISGHRSVSWYQQTPGQGLQFLFEYFSETQRNKGNFPGRFSGRQFSNSRSEMNVSTLELGDSALYLCASSPLPDTQYFGPGTRLTVL.

A remark on this clonotype: Since a much larger clone is just one base distant, this may be a read error. The chain joins TRBV3-1 to TRBJ2-5; D gene uncertain. The closer fit of TRBJ2-1 to the DNA end suggests the J call may be wrong. This CDR3 is 12 amino acids long. Germline V lookup: CDR1 LGHDT, CDR2 YNNKEL (reference sequence). CDR3 sequence: CGSSRTEEEQFF. Here the CDR3 DNA reads TGTGGCAGCAGCCGTACGGAAGAGGAGCAGTTCTTC.

For the CDR3, the DNA is TGTGCCAGCAGTTTGGGACTAGCGGGGTCTGGCAAAAACATTCAGTACTTC. Its protein is CASSLGLAGSGKNIQYF. This chain joins TRBV12-3 or TRBV12-4 and TRBJ2-4; 13 nucleotides align to TRBD2. The CDR3 sequence is 17 residues long. Trimming removed 3 bases from V and 3 bases from J; junction bases left unmatched: 5.

This clonotype was counted between two and nine times. This chain connects TRBV6-1 to TRBJ1-2; 9 bases match TRBD1. Germline assignment: CDR1 MNHNS and CDR2 SASEGT. The CDR3 length is 14 residues. V was pared by 6 bases and J by 4 bases, with 6 bases of the junction left unmatched. The CDR3 DNA follows: TGTGCCAGCAGCACCGGGACAGGGCGCTATGGCTACACCTTC. This sequence encodes CASSTGTGRYGYTF.

In this sample, this clonotype turned up many times. V usage is TRBV6-2 or TRBV6-3 and J usage is TRBJ1-5; D remains unclear. Deletions cut 10 bases from V and 3 bases from J, with 13 bases between. Germline V gene data show CDR1 as MNHEY and CDR2 as SVGEGT. CDR3 length equals 13 residues. CDR3 coding DNA: TGTGCCATTCAACCCCCCGCCAATCAGCCCCAGCATTTT. Residues: CAIQPPANQPQHF.

This clonotype was recorded at least ten times. The rearrangement joins TRBV12-3 or TRBV12-4 to TRBJ2-5; TRBD1 matches 8 bases. V shed 3 bases and J 2 bases; nucleotides not matched to a gene: 2. This CDR3 contains 14 residues. The CDR3, as DNA: TGTGCCAGCAGTTTGACAGGGGATCAAGAGACCCAGTACTTC. It is translated as CASSLTGDQETQYF.

This clonotype was counted a few times. This rearrangement joins TRBV28 to TRBJ2-7; no definite D call. CDR3 length equals 11 residues. CDR1 is MDHEN and CDR2 is SYDVKM in the germline V gene. Trimming took 6 bases from V and 7 from J, leaving 10 bases between them. Here the CDR3 DNA reads TGTGCCAGCAGCGGGCGATTGGAGCAGTACTTC. Translation gives CASSGRLEQYF.

This chain links TRBV6-2 or TRBV6-3 with TRBJ2-3, with D possibly being TRBD2 (5 bases). This CDR3 contains 15 residues. Germline CDR1 reads MNHEY; CDR2 reads SVGEGT. The V and J ends lost 7 bases and 1 base respectively, with 15 bases between them. The CDR3 loop is CASTEVRVRTDTQYF. CDR3 nucleotide sequence: TGTGCCAGCACGGAGGTTAGGGTTCGCACAGATACGCAGTATTTT.

The J gene is TRBJ2-4, the V gene TRBV7-2, with a possible D match to TRBD1 (6 bases). Germline lookup yields CDR1 SGHTA and CDR2 FQGNSA. Trimming took off 1 base at V and 0 bases at J, with 22 bases between the two ends. The CDR3 loop spans 20 amino acids. This chain's CDR3 is CASSLDRADSEILAKNIQYF. The CDR3 DNA reads TGTGCCAGCAGCTTAGATCGAGCGGACAGTGAGATACTAGCCAAAAACATTCAGTACTTC.

CDR3 loop: CASSWGQGGQPQHF. DNA of the CDR3: TGTGCCAGCAGTTGGGGCCAGGGAGGTCAGCCCCAGCATTTT. The J gene is TRBJ1-5, the V gene TRBV6-9; TRBD1 might be the D (5 bases). Per germline, CDR1 MNHGY and CDR2 SVAAGI. There are 14 residues in the CDR3. Trimming removed 4 bases at V and 6 bases at J, with 13 bases between.

The chain couples TRBV20-1 to TRBJ2-7; 9 bases are a match to TRBD2. The CDR3 is 15 amino acids. The V and J ends lost 1 base and 0 bases, in that order; junction bases with no gene match: 4. CDR1 and CDR2 (germline): DFQATT, SNEGSKA (reference sequence). The CDR3 loop reads CSARGLAAISYEQYF. CDR3 nucleotide sequence: TGCAGTGCTAGAGGACTAGCGGCTATCTCCTACGAGCAGTACTTC.

The V call is TRBV2, the J call TRBJ2-7, with a weak D call TRBD2 (6 bases). Trimming removed 3 bases from V and 4 bases from J, with 16 bases in between. This CDR3 region has 15 residues. Germline CDR1 and CDR2: SNHLY and FYNNEI. The CDR3 loop is CASSEMKGSGYEQYF. CDR3 nucleotide sequence: TGTGCCAGCAGTGAGATGAAGGGGAGCGGGTACGAGCAGTACTTC. Based on the CDR3 plus reference TRBV2 and TRBJ2-7, the full variable domain is EPEVTQTPSHQVTQMGQEVILRCVPISNHLYFYWYRQILGQKVEFLVSFYNNEISEKSEIFDDQFSVERPDGSNFTLKIRSTKLEDSAMYFCASSEMKGSGYEQYFGPGTRLTVT.

The chain uses TRBV7-3 and TRBJ2-1; TRBD2 agrees at 7 bases. The J segment lost 7 bases and the V segment lost 1 base, leaving 10 bases of the junction unmatched. The CDR3 sequence is 16 residues long. Germline V lookup: CDR1 SGHTA, CDR2 FQGTGA. The CDR3 reads CASSLRGGRESNEQFF. In DNA form, the CDR3 reads TGTGCCAGCAGCTTAAGAGGCGGGAGAGAATCGAATGAGCAGTTCTTC. Variable domain in full (rest from reference TRBV7-3 and TRBJ2-1): GAGVSQTPSNKVTEKGKYVELRCDPISGHTALYWYRQSLGQGPEFLIYFQGTGAADDSGLPNDRFFAVRPEGSVSTLKIQRTERGDSAVYLCASSLRGGRESNEQFFGPGTRLTVL.

This sequence joins TRBV9 and TRBJ2-1; unclear D gene. Germline CDR1 and CDR2: SGDLS and YYNGEE. CDR3 length: 14 residues. The ends were cut back, 0 bases at V and 4 bases at J, with 8 bases in the middle. DNA for the CDR3: TGTGCCAGCAGCGTAGAAGGCAGATACAATGAGCAGTTCTTC. Amino acid sequence: CASSVEGRYNEQFF.

This clonotype was detected a few times. The junction does not match germline at one end; this may be a read error. V usage is TRBV27 and J usage is TRBJ2-1; D may be TRBD2 (5 bases). Germline V gene lookup returns CDR1 MNHEY and CDR2 SMNVEV (reference sequence). There are 15 residues in the CDR3. CDR3 DNA: TGTGCCAGCTTTTCACTCGGGTTGGGAGTCAATGAGCAGCTCTTC. This encodes CASFSLGLGVNEQLF.

The table lists this clonotype with many counts. J is TRBJ2-5 and V is TRBV3-1; D is unresolved. The CDR3 length is 13 residues. Trimming shortened V by 1 base and J by 1 base, and 4 bases separated the two germline ends. Germline CDR1 LGHDT, CDR2 YNNKEL (reference sequence). The DNA for the CDR3 is TGTGCCAGCAGCCAAGGAATCCAAGAGACCCAGTACTTC. The encoded protein is CASSQGIQETQYF.

In its sample, this clonotype was seen many times. This sequence joins TRBV29-1 and TRBJ1-1, with D maybe TRBD1 (5 bases). The CDR3 covers 14 residues. CDR1 is SQVTM, CDR2 ANQGSEA, per germline. With 7 bases removed from V and 4 bases from J, the gap between germline ends came to 19 bases. CDR3 sequence reads: CSATSLLGGTEAFF. In DNA form, the CDR3 reads TGCAGCGCTACCAGCCTCCTTGGGGGCACTGAAGCTTTCTTT.

In the case of this clonotype: Its ends do not fully match the called genes, so a read error is possible. The chain employs TRBV5-1 and TRBJ1-1; D unresolved. CDR3 length: 14 amino acids. CDR1 and CDR2 (germline): SGHRS, YFSETQ. The CDR3 DNA reads as TGTGCCAGCAGCTTATTGACGGGGATCACTGAAGCTTTCTTT. This gives the protein CASSLLTGITEAFF.

V is TRBV11-2 and J is TRBJ2-4, with 7 positions matching TRBD1. Germline values: CDR1 SGHAT, CDR2 FQNNGV. V gave up 4 bases and J gave up 6 bases; unmatched junction bases: 15. CDR3 size: 17 residues. The CDR3 protein is CASSSDRTLLKRNIQYF. In nucleotides, the CDR3 is TGTGCCAGCAGCTCGGACAGGACCCTACTTAAAAGAAACATTCAGTACTTC.